One sample yielded the 25 T cell receptor beta chains listed below, sequenced in a study of graft-versus-host responses after intestinal transplantation. Method: immunoSEQ multiplex PCR; TCRdb's copy keeps in-frame clones and lacks some. In the table there are 90,000 or so clones, roughly 80% of which are singletons. Antigen specificity for these receptors is unknown. Specimen: unstimulated CD4+ T cells sorted from spleen or lymph node cells, collected before intestinal transplant. The receptors were sampled from a human donor who received an intestinal transplant.

The rearrangement links TRBV28 to TRBJ2-7, with TRBD1 identical over 7 bases. Germline-derived CDR1 and CDR2 are MDHEN and SYDVKM. The CDR3 runs 12 residues. The V and J ends lost 5 bases and 6 bases, in that order; junction bases with no gene match: 4. The CDR3 sequence is CASSVTGIEQYF. The CDR3 DNA reads TGTGCCAGCAGTGTGACAGGGATCGAGCAGTACTTC.

The V call is TRBV30, the J call TRBJ2-7; tentatively, D is TRBD1 (5 bases). V was clipped by 0 bases and J by 2 bases, with 11 bases between them. This CDR3 contains 14 residues. The germline V gene has CDR1 GTSNPN and CDR2 SVGIG (reference sequence). CDR3 amino acids: CAWSVGAGPYEQYF. CDR3 coding DNA: TGTGCCTGGAGTGTAGGGGCAGGACCCTACGAGCAGTACTTC.

The J gene is TRBJ2-2, the V gene TRBV12-2; TRBD2 reflects the table's D call only, with no check against the DNA. TRBV12-2 corresponds to a pseudogene. The CDR3 is made up of 14 amino acids. The CDR3 loop reads CASRFRGATGELFF. In DNA, the CDR3 is TGTGCAAGTCGCTTCCGGGGGGCGACCGGGGAGCTGTTTTTT.

The chain couples TRBV28 to TRBJ1-6, with TRBD1 matching over 9 bases. The V segment lost 5 bases and the J segment 5 bases; nucleotides outside the gene matches: 7. The CDR3 covers 16 residues. From germline, CDR1 is MDHEN and CDR2 SYDVKM. Here the CDR3 reads CASSSLGQGNNSPLHF. The CDR3 DNA reads TGTGCCAGCAGTAGCCTGGGACAGGGAAATAATTCACCCCTCCACTTT. The variable domain in full, completed from reference TRBV28 and TRBJ1-6, reads DVKVTQSSRYLVKRTGEKVFLECVQDMDHENMFWYRQDPGLGLRLIYFSYDVKMKEKGDIPEGYSVSREKKERFSLILESASTNQTSMYLCASSSLGQGNNSPLHFGNGTRLTVT.

The V and J genes are TRBV6-6 and TRBJ2-5, with 12 nucleotides matching TRBD2. The J segment lost 4 bases and the V segment lost 6 bases, leaving 9 bases of the junction unmatched. The CDR3 spans 16 residues. Germline loops: CDR1 MNHNY, CDR2 SVGAGI (reference sequence). The CDR3 loop is CASSSTSGGRLETQYF. The CDR3 DNA is TGTGCCAGCAGCTCAACTAGCGGGGGGCGACTAGAGACCCAGTACTTC.

The genes are TRBV6-6 and TRBJ1-4, with 10 bases that match TRBD1. V lost 5 bases and J lost 2; bases outside the gene matches: 5. This CDR3 is 16 amino acids long. Germline-derived CDR1 and CDR2 are MNHNY and SVGAGI (reference sequence). The CDR3 reads CASSRTGGTTNEKLFF. CDR3 coding DNA: TGTGCCAGCAGTAGGACAGGGGGAACCACTAATGAAAAACTGTTTTTT.

This rearrangement joins TRBV7-9 to TRBJ2-7; 9 bases align to TRBD1. CDR1 is SEHNR and CDR2 is FQNEAQ in the germline V gene (reference sequence). Trimming removed 0 bases from V and 6 bases from J; junction bases left unmatched: 6. This CDR3 spans 15 amino acids. The CDR3 reads CASSLAGTGPIEQYF. CDR3 nucleotides: TGTGCCAGCAGCTTAGCTGGGACAGGGCCCATCGAGCAGTACTTC.

J is TRBJ1-6 and V is TRBV14; D gene ambiguous. The CDR3 sequence is 14 residues long. Germline CDR1 is SGHDN and CDR2 is FVKESK. V was clipped by 6 bases and J by 9 bases, with 15 bases between them. CDR3 region: CASSLKPYGSPLHF. CDR3 DNA: TGTGCCAGCAGTCTTAAGCCTTACGGTTCACCCCTCCACTTT.

V is TRBV5-5 and J is TRBJ2-5, with TRBD1 identical over 9 bases. V was pared by 2 bases and J by 2 bases, with 4 bases of the junction left unmatched. Per germline, CDR1 SGHKS and CDR2 YYEKEE (reference sequence). The CDR3 is 15 amino acids. This CDR3 is CASSFPGQGQETQYF. The CDR3 bases are TGTGCCAGCAGCTTCCCGGGACAGGGTCAAGAGACCCAGTACTTC.

The V and J genes are TRBV7-2 and TRBJ1-2, with 7 bases aligning to TRBD1. The CDR3 totals 13 residues. Germline-derived CDR1 and CDR2 are SGHTA and FQGNSA. Trimming removed 2 bases from V and 8 bases from J; junction bases left unmatched: 5. CDR3 residues: CASSLTGEGGYTF. CDR3 DNA: TGTGCCAGCAGCTTAACAGGGGAAGGCGGCTACACCTTC.

The chain is built from TRBV6-6 and TRBJ1-1; D unresolved. The CDR3 runs 11 residues. V was trimmed by 7 bases and J by 0 bases, leaving 3 bases between them. Germline-derived CDR1 and CDR2 are MNHNY and SVGAGI (reference sequence). The DNA of the CDR3 is TGTGCCAGCACAGTGAACACTGAAGCTTTCTTT. It specifies CASTVNTEAFF.

Only one count was recorded for this clone. This chain joins TRBV4-1 and TRBJ2-2, with 7 bases fitting TRBD1. Germline V gene data show CDR1 as MGHRA and CDR2 as YSYEKL. The CDR3 covers 17 residues. J gave up 5 bases and V 1 base, and 10 bases lay outside the gene matches. CDR3 residues: CASSQVFTGVRTGELFF. In DNA, the CDR3 is TGCGCCAGCAGCCAAGTTTTCACAGGGGTACGGACCGGGGAGCTGTTTTTT.

The chain is built from TRBV5-6 and TRBJ2-1, with TRBD2 matching over 13 bases. The V gene end was trimmed by 1 base and the J gene end by 9 bases; junction bases not matched to a gene: 10. Germline V gives CDR1 SGHDT, CDR2 YYEEEE. The CDR3 contains 17 residues. The CDR3 here is CASSLTPGTSGNSEQFF. In DNA form, the CDR3 reads TGTGCCAGCAGCTTGACCCCCGGGACTAGCGGGAACAGTGAGCAGTTCTTC.

For this clone: Other DNA sequences within the sample encode an identical CDR3. V is TRBV5-1 and J is TRBJ1-3; D gene uncertain. CDR3 length: 14 residues. The germline V gene encodes CDR1 SGHRS and CDR2 YFSETQ. V was clipped by 2 bases and J by 4 bases, with 10 bases between them. The CDR3 is CASSLSGGGNTIYF. CDR3 DNA sequence: TGCGCCAGCAGCTTAAGCGGAGGCGGAAACACCATATATTTT.

V gene TRBV6-1 combines with J gene TRBJ1-2, with D perhaps TRBD1 (5 bases). Trimming shortened V by 1 base and J by 6 bases, and 12 bases separated the two germline ends. The CDR3 runs 14 residues. Germline values: CDR1 MNHNS, CDR2 SASEGT. The chain's CDR3 is CASSEVMGGDGYTF. In DNA, the CDR3 is TGTGCCAGCAGTGAAGTTATGGGGGGGGATGGCTACACCTTC.

The sample holds one count of this clone. The V and J genes are TRBV11-2 and TRBJ2-7; D is possibly TRBD2 (6 bases). The CDR3 sequence is 15 residues long. V shed 1 base and J shed 1 base, with 11 bases lying between them. The germline V gene encodes CDR1 SGHAT and CDR2 FQNNGV. The CDR3 DNA sequence: TGTGCCAGCAGCTTAGCCCCCGGGACTTCCTACGAGCAGTACTTC. Translated: CASSLAPGTSYEQYF.

The count of this clone is one. The rearrangement joins TRBV28 to TRBJ2-5, with D uncertain. The CDR3 loop spans 11 amino acids. Germline V gene sequence: CDR1 MDHEN, CDR2 SYDVKM. Trimming removed 6 bases at V and 3 bases at J, with 5 bases between. The CDR3 sequence is CASREKETQYF. CDR3 in DNA: TGTGCCAGCAGAGAGAAAGAGACCCAGTACTTC.

This clone has only a few counts. The rearrangement joins TRBV29-1 to TRBJ1-5; no reliable D call. Germline V gene data show CDR1 as SQVTM and CDR2 as ANQGSEA. The CDR3 covers 15 residues. The V end lost 5 bases, the J end lost 4 bases, and 18 bases lay between the germline ends. The CDR3 reads CSVLSGTAANQPQHF. The CDR3 nucleotides are TGCAGCGTTCTATCGGGAACAGCGGCAAATCAGCCCCAGCATTTT.

The V call is TRBV12-5, the J call TRBJ2-3; possibly TRBD2 for D (6 bases). CDR1 and CDR2 (germline): LGHNT, FRNRAP. V gave up 3 bases and J gave up 6 bases, with 13 bases separating them. This CDR3 comprises 14 residues. The CDR3 DNA reads as TGTGCTAGTGGTTTAGGCGGGGCAACGGATACGCAGTATTTT. Translating gives CASGLGGATDTQYF.

The chain uses TRBV7-2 and TRBJ1-1; the D gene is possibly TRBD1 (6 bases). The V and J ends lost 3 bases and 1 base respectively, with 18 bases between them. Germline V CDR1 and CDR2: SGHTA, FQGNSA. The length of the CDR3 is 17 residues. The CDR3 bases are TGTGCCAGCAGCTTCATGGACAGCTTTATTCGGAACACTGAAGCTTTCTTT. Translating gives CASSFMDSFIRNTEAFF.

CDR3 residues: CASRSGGAFGDTQYF. CDR3 in DNA: TGCGCCAGCAGAAGCGGGGGGGCCTTTGGAGATACGCAGTATTTT. The rearrangement joins TRBV4-1 to TRBJ2-3; TRBD2 agrees at 10 bases. The J segment lost 5 bases and the V segment lost 6 bases, leaving 8 bases of the junction unmatched. The CDR3 consists of 15 residues. Looked up from germline, CDR1 is MGHRA and CDR2 is YSYEKL.

The sample holds a few counts of this clone. The CDR3: CASMGTGTYEQYF. CDR3 coding DNA: TGTGCCAGCATGGGGACAGGGACGTACGAGCAGTACTTC. The chain carries TRBV2 and TRBJ2-7, with TRBD1 identical over 9 bases. V shed 7 bases, J shed 4 bases, and the junction held 5 bases outside the gene matches. Germline-derived CDR1 and CDR2 are SNHLY and FYNNEI. CDR3 length: 13 residues. Complete variable domain (other parts from reference TRBV2 and TRBJ2-7): EPEVTQTPSHQVTQMGQEVILRCVPISNHLYFYWYRQILGQKVEFLVSFYNNEISEKSEIFDDQFSVERPDGSNFTLKIRSTKLEDSAMYFCASMGTGTYEQYFGPGTRLTVT.

The V gene is TRBV7-9, the J gene TRBJ2-5; 7 bases match TRBD1. V shed 0 bases, J shed 2 bases, and the junction held 3 bases outside the gene matches. CDR3 length: 15 residues. The germline V gene encodes CDR1 SEHNR and CDR2 FQNEAQ (reference sequence). The CDR3 DNA reads TGTGCCAGCAGCTTAGCCTCGGGACAGCAAGAGACCCAGTACTTC. It is translated as CASSLASGQQETQYF.

The J gene is TRBJ1-4, the V gene TRBV30; D is unclear. There are 13 residues in the CDR3. With 2 bases removed from V and 7 bases from J, the gap between germline ends came to 11 bases. The germline CDR1 and CDR2 sequences are GTSNPN and SVGIG (reference sequence). The CDR3 DNA reads as TGTGCCTGGAGTCCTAGACGGGGTGAAAAACTGTTTTTT. This encodes CAWSPRRGEKLFF.

The V gene is TRBV5-6, the J gene TRBJ1-2; no clear D. CDR3 size: 12 residues. Trimming took off 2 bases at V and 5 bases at J, with 7 bases between the two ends. Germline loops: CDR1 SGHDT, CDR2 YYEEEE. The CDR3 bases are TGTGCCAGCAGCTTTGGGGAGTATGGCTACACCTTC. It encodes CASSFGEYGYTF.